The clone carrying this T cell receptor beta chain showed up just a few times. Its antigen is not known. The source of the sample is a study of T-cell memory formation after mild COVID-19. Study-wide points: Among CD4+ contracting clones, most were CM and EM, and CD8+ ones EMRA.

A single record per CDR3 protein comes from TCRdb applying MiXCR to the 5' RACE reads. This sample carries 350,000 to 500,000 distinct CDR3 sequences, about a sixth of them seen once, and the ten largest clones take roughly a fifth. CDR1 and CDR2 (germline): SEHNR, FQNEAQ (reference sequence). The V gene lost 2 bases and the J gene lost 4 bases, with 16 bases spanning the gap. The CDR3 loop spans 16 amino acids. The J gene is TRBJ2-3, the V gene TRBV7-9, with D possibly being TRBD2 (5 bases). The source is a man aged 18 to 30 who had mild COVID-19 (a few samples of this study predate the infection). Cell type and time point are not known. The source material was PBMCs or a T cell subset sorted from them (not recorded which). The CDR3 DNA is TGTGCCAGCAGCTTATTGGGTTGGAAGGGAGCAGATACGCAGTATTTT. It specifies CASSLLGWKGADTQYF.